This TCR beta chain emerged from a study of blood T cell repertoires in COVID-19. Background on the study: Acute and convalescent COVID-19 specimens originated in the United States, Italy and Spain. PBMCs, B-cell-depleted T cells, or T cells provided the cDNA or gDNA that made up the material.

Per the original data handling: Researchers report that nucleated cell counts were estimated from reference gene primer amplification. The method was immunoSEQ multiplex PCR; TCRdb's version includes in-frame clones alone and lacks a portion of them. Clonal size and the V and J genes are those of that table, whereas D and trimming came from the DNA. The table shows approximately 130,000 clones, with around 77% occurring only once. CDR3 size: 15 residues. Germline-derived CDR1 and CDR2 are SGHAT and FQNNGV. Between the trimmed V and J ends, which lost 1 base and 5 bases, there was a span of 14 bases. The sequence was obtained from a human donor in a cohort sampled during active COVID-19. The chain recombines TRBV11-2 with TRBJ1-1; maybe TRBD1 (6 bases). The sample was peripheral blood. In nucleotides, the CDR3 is TGTGCCAGCAGCTTAGTTAGTGGCAGGGGAACTGAAGCTTTCTTT. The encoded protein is CASSLVSGRGTEAFF.